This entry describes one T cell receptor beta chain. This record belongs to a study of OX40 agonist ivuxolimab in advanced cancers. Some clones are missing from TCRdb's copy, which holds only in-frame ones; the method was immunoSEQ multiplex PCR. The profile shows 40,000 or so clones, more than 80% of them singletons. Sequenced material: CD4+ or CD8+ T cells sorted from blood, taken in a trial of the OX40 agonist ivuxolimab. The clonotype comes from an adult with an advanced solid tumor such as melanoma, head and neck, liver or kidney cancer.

CDR3 bases: TGTGCCAGCAGCTCTCTAGACAGGGTGAGGAATGGCTACACCTTC. The encoded protein is CASSSLDRVRNGYTF. This chain uses TRBV7-2 with TRBJ1-2; 7 bases line up with TRBD1. V trimming: 4 bases; J trimming: 6 bases; junction bases outside the gene matches: 11. CDR3 length equals 15 residues. The germline V gene has CDR1 SGHTA and CDR2 FQGNSA.